The 19 T cell receptor beta chains reported below all come from one sample, sequenced in a study of T cells in Graves' hyperthyroidism and ophthalmopathy. TCR beta CDR3 regions were amplified from RNA transcripts. HTBI primers drove first-round RT-PCR of the TCR CDR3. TCRdb fed the multiplex PCR reads into MiXCR, producing one record per CDR3 protein. The top ten hold about 8.9% of the sample, which has tens of thousands of distinct CDR3 sequences, approximately 52% seen once. Sequenced: blood. Source of these receptors: a woman aged 45-65 years with Graves' ophthalmopathy.

CDR3 in DNA: TGCAGTGCTAGAGGTGGGGGAGTCGGTGGCGATCAGCCCCAGCATTTT. Amino acid sequence: CSARGGGVGGDQPQHF. The rearrangement uses TRBV20-1 and TRBJ1-5; possible D gene TRBD1, 5 bases. Trimming took off 1 base at V and 5 bases at J, with 18 bases between the two ends. From germline, CDR1 is DFQATT and CDR2 SNEGSKA (reference sequence). This CDR3 spans 16 amino acids.

This clonotype was detected a few times. The J gene is TRBJ1-1, the V gene TRBV28; weak D call: TRBD1 (6 bases). Germline V gives CDR1 MDHEN, CDR2 SYDVKM. The CDR3 covers 14 residues. Trimming left V 5 bases short and J 6 bases short, with 16 bases between. The CDR3 DNA sequence: TGTGCCAGCAGTATTCACAGGGTGGGGGCTGAAGCTTTCTTT. Translating it yields CASSIHRVGAEAFF.

This clonotype was observed at least ten times. The genes are TRBV20-1 and TRBJ2-7; D is possibly TRBD2 (5 bases). Germline lookup yields CDR1 DFQATT and CDR2 SNEGSKA (reference sequence). This CDR3 is 11 amino acids long. V was cut by 0 bases and J by 11 bases, with 11 bases left in between. The CDR3 protein is CSARDASREYF. The CDR3 DNA is TGCAGTGCTAGAGATGCGTCGAGGGAGTACTTC.

This clonotype showed up many times. The chain carries TRBV19 and TRBJ2-7; 7 nucleotides align to TRBD1. Per germline, CDR1 LNHDA and CDR2 SQIVND (reference sequence). The CDR3 covers 15 residues. The trim removed 5 bases at V and 0 bases at J, leaving 7 bases unmatched. The CDR3 bases are TGTGCCAGTAGTCCCGGGACAGCGAGCTCCTACGAGCAGTACTTC. Translation gives CASSPGTASSYEQYF.

J is TRBJ1-6 and V is TRBV20-1; TRBD1 might be the D (6 bases). Trimming took 6 bases from V and 13 from J, leaving 16 bases between them. The CDR3 sequence is 12 residues long. CDR1 and CDR2 (germline): DFQATT, SNEGSKA (reference sequence). CDR3 DNA sequence: TGCAGTGCGACCCAGGGGAATCAGCCCCTCCACTTT. This translates into CSATQGNQPLHF.

J is TRBJ1-2 and V is TRBV7-9, with a tentative D call TRBD1 (5 bases). Germline CDR1 SEHNR, CDR2 FQNEAQ (reference sequence). V dropped 7 bases and J dropped 8 bases, with 17 bases sitting between them. This CDR3 has 13 amino acids. CDR3 DNA: TGTGCCAGCAAACTAGCCGGGGGAATGGGCTACACCTTC. This encodes CASKLAGGMGYTF. The entire variable domain, with the rest obtained from reference TRBV7-9 and TRBJ1-2, is as follows: DTGVSQNPRHKITKRGQNVTFRCDPISEHNRLYWYRQTLGQGPEFLTYFQNEAQLEKSRLLSDRFSAERPKGSFSTLEIQRTEQGDSAMYLCASKLAGGMGYTFGSGTRLTVV.

The CDR3 DNA follows: TGTGCCAGCAGCTTGGGACAGCTGATAAATCAGCCCCAGCATTTT. This translates into CASSLGQLINQPQHF. The genes are TRBV11-2 and TRBJ1-5; 7 bases fit TRBD1. The V gene end was trimmed by 3 bases and the J gene end by 4 bases; junction bases not matched to a gene: 6. This CDR3 has 15 residues. Germline lookup yields CDR1 SGHAT and CDR2 FQNNGV.

This clonotype came up many times. The CDR3: CASSLGGKGYTF. For the CDR3, the DNA is TGTGCCAGCAGTTTAGGTGGCAAGGGCTACACCTTC. This sequence joins TRBV12-3 or TRBV12-4 and TRBJ1-2; unclear D gene. V gave up 1 base and J gave up 8 bases, with 8 bases separating them. The CDR3 length is 12 residues.

This clonotype appeared a few times. The chain is built from TRBV18 and TRBJ2-3, with D tentatively TRBD2 (6 bases). This CDR3 spans 15 amino acids. The V end was cut by 3 bases, the J end by 2 bases, with 12 bases between. Germline CDR1 is KGHSH and CDR2 is LQKENI. CDR3 DNA: TGTGCCAGCTCACCGGGAGGCGGGTACACAGATACGCAGTATTTT. Its translation is CASSPGGGYTDTQYF.

This clonotype was found many times. This chain links TRBV2 with TRBJ1-1, with D unresolved. V was shortened by 7 bases and J by 1 base, with 10 bases between the two germline ends. CDR3 length equals 13 residues. The germline V gene encodes CDR1 SNHLY and CDR2 FYNNEI. The CDR3 nucleotides read TGTGCCAGCACTTCAACAGAGAACACTGAAGCTTTCTTT. This translates into CASTSTENTEAFF. Looking up the rest from reference TRBV2 and TRBJ1-1 gives the full variable domain: EPEVTQTPSHQVTQMGQEVILRCVPISNHLYFYWYRQILGQKVEFLVSFYNNEISEKSEIFDDQFSVERPDGSNFTLKIRSTKLEDSAMYFCASTSTENTEAFFGQGTRLTVV.

Of note for this clonotype: This may be a read error, as it is one base from a much larger clone. The chain recombines TRBV24-1 with TRBJ2-2; 8 nucleotides agree with TRBD1. CDR1 and CDR2 (germline): KGHDR, SFDVKD. The CDR3 has 18 residues. J lost 6 bases, V lost 3 bases, and 14 bases had no gene match. CDR3 protein: CATSDNAGQEAHAGELFF. DNA for the CDR3: TGTGCCACCAGTGATAACGCGGGACAGGAAGCGCACGCCGGGGAGCTGTTTTTT.

The V call is TRBV29-1, the J call TRBJ2-3; TRBD2 aligns across 8 bases. Germline V lookup: CDR1 SQVTM, CDR2 ANQGSEA. The V and J ends lost 2 bases and 3 bases, in that order; junction bases with no gene match: 7. The CDR3 consists of 15 residues. The CDR3 sequence is CSVETPGGFTDTQYF. For the CDR3, the DNA is TGCAGCGTTGAAACGCCGGGAGGGTTTACAGATACGCAGTATTTT.

This clonotype was seen repeatedly, ten times or more. The chain recombines TRBV28 with TRBJ1-2; no definite D call. V gave up 6 bases and J gave up 4 bases, with 12 bases separating them. The CDR3 is 13 residues long. Germline loops: CDR1 MDHEN, CDR2 SYDVKM. In nucleotides, the CDR3 is TGTGCCAGCAGCCCGGTCACAATCTATGGCTACACCTTC. Amino acids: CASSPVTIYGYTF.

Only one count was recorded for this clonotype. V is TRBV11-2 and J is TRBJ2-6; D call uncertain. The CDR3 totals 16 residues. The V end was cut by 5 bases, the J end by 0 bases, with 11 bases between. CDR1 SGHAT and CDR2 FQNNGV come from the germline V gene. CDR3 nucleotides: TGTGCCAGCAGCACAGCACAATTCTCTGGGGCCAACGTCCTGACTTTC. This translates into CASSTAQFSGANVLTF. Drawing the rest from reference TRBV11-2 and TRBJ2-6, the complete variable domain is EAGVAQSPRYKIIEKRQSVAFWCNPISGHATLYWYQQILGQGPKLLIQFQNNGVVDDSQLPKDRFSAERLKGVDSTLKIQPAKLEDSAVYLCASSTAQFSGANVLTFGAGSRLTVL.

The V gene is TRBV24-1, the J gene TRBJ1-1; D possibly corresponds to TRBD1 (6 bases). Trimming left V 5 bases short and J 0 bases short, with 12 bases between. CDR1 KGHDR and CDR2 SFDVKD come from the germline V gene. The CDR3 is 15 amino acids. The CDR3 coding sequence is TGTGCCACCAGTGTTGGGGGCAGCATGAACACTGAAGCTTTCTTT. This translates into CATSVGGSMNTEAFF.

The genes are TRBV7-2 and TRBJ2-5; tentatively, D is TRBD1 (6 bases). The CDR3 is 16 residues long. The germline V gene encodes CDR1 SGHTA and CDR2 FQGNSA. CDR3 coding DNA: TGTGCTAGCTGCCCAGGACCAGGGGATATCCAAGAGACCCAGTACTTC. This codes for CASCPGPGDIQETQYF. Complete variable domain (other parts from reference TRBV7-2 and TRBJ2-5): GAGVSQSPSNKVTEKGKDVELRCDPISGHTALYWYRQSLGQGLEFLIYFQGNSAPDKSGLPSDRFSAERTGGSVSTLTIQRTQQEDSAVYLCASCPGPGDIQETQYFGPGTRLLVL.

This chain links TRBV7-9 with TRBJ1-4, with 10 bases fitting TRBD1. The CDR3 consists of 16 residues. V dropped 9 bases and J dropped 6; count of bases not matched to a gene: 13. Germline V gene lookup returns CDR1 SEHNR and CDR2 FQNEAQ (reference sequence). The CDR3 sequence: CASNLASGTGDEKLFF. The CDR3 DNA is TGTGCCAGTAACTTAGCCTCCGGGACAGGGGATGAAAAACTGTTTTTT. Filled out from reference TRBV7-9 and TRBJ1-4, the complete variable domain reads DTGVSQNPRHKITKRGQNVTFRCDPISEHNRLYWYRQTLGQGPEFLTYFQNEAQLEKSRLLSDRFSAERPKGSFSTLEIQRTEQGDSAMYLCASNLASGTGDEKLFFGSGTQLSVL.

This sequence joins TRBV7-2 and TRBJ1-1; D is perhaps TRBD1 (5 bases). In germline, CDR1 is SGHTA, CDR2 FQGNSA. With 1 base removed from V and 1 base from J, the gap between germline ends came to 10 bases. This CDR3 has 15 amino acids. CDR3 sequence reads: CASSLGGGGNTEAFF. The CDR3 bases are TGTGCCAGCAGCTTAGGCGGGGGAGGGAACACTGAAGCTTTCTTT.

This clonotype was seen only a few times. V usage is TRBV28 and J usage is TRBJ2-6; no reliable D call. Trimming stripped 2 bases from V and 2 bases from J, with 7 bases between. The germline gives CDR1 MDHEN, CDR2 SYDVKM. The CDR3 has 15 residues. The CDR3 spells CASSLGFTGANVLTF. As DNA, the CDR3 is TGTGCCAGCAGTTTAGGCTTCACTGGGGCCAACGTCCTGACTTTC.